These T cell receptor beta chains were read from a single sample in a study of blood T cell repertoires in COVID-19. Assay used: immunoSEQ multiplex PCR; TCRdb lists only in-frame clones, some missing. This sample has about 150,000 clones; around 86% occur once, and the top ten carry roughly 6.6%. The sample consisted of peripheral blood. These receptors originate from an elderly man with acute or convalescent COVID-19. The conserved cysteine and the conserved F or W are not part of the CDR3 here. Fields, in order: CDR3 length, J gene, V gene, CDR3 protein.

>12|TRBJ2-3|TRBV2
ASNNRGRTDTQY
>12|TRBJ1-6|TRBV5-6
ASSRRGFVAPLH
>13|TRBJ1-5|TRBV2
ASSGGTGAHQPQH
>11|TRBJ2-5|TRBV11-2
ASSLSTGETQY
>13|TRBJ1-6|TRBV2
ASSRDRGTNSPLH
>12|TRBJ1-6|TRBV27
ASSLRQGDSPLH
>12|TRBJ2-7|TRBV5-1
ASSLVPILDEQY
>13|TRBJ2-7|TRBV6-5
ASRKAAAGSYEQY
>10|TRBJ1-2|TRBV3-1/TRBV3-2
ASSYQGWGYT
>13|TRBJ2-3|TRBV29-1
SVVTRQGISDTQY
>12|TRBJ1-1|TRBV5-4
ASSLRGMKTEAF
>12|TRBJ2-7|TRBV2
ASLGEVTTYEQY
>13|TRBJ1-1|TRBV7-2
ASSSTGDLGTEAF
>14|TRBJ2-3|TRBV28
ASSSGQTLSTDTQY
>13|TRBJ2-6|TRBV5-1
ASSPSGTGANVLT
>14|TRBJ1-2|TRBV5-1
ASSQPEGQGFYGYT
>12|TRBJ2-7|TRBV6-6
ASSYTAQVYEQY
>11|TRBJ1-1|TRBV14
ASSAKRNTEAF
>10|TRBJ1-2|TRBV29-1
SVGQPSSSYT
>13|TRBJ2-1|TRBV6-5
ASTRREVPYNEQF
>14|TRBJ1-2|TRBV28
ASRFLSGTSPYGYT
>13|TRBJ2-3|TRBV6-1
ASSDLTIRTDTQY
>11|TRBJ1-1|TRBV3-1/TRBV3-2
ASSLSGNTEAF
>13|TRBJ1-6|TRBV28
ASSTPGQGSPALH
>12|TRBJ1-2|TRBV28
ASSTGRYDYGYT
>12|TRBJ2-7|TRBV3-1/TRBV3-2
ASSQGGGADEQY
>13|TRBJ2-7|TRBV6-1
ASSEPTKTGDEQY
>11|TRBJ2-3|TRBV12-3/TRBV12-4
ASSLLTLAVSD
>11|TRBJ1-1|TRBV6-5
ASSLQEGTEAF
>13|TRBJ2-3|TRBV6-5
ASRWTGATTDTQY
>14|TRBJ1-5|TRBV10-1
ASSDPRHRLNQPQH
>11|TRBJ1-1|TRBV14
ASSRTGRTEAF
>16|TRBJ2-2|TRBV6-1
ASSEFSMLAGPTGELF
>12|TRBJ2-2|TRBV29-1
SVEVRTNTGELF
>15|TRBJ2-5|TRBV27
ASSSGQLAGMGETQY
>13|TRBJ1-5|TRBV10-3
AISDGGLGNQPQH
>11|TRBJ2-2|TRBV2
ASQREAAGELF
>11|TRBJ1-2|TRBV2
ATTEQGPFDYT
>13|TRBJ1-5|TRBV18
ASSPPGQINQPQH
>13|TRBJ1-6|TRBV7-9
ASSSGQVHNSPLH
>16|TRBJ2-2|TRBV19
ASRTDAGTAFYTGELF
>11|TRBJ2-7|TRBV6-5
ASRVTGVDEQY
>13|TRBJ1-1|TRBV5-5
ASSLLGQGDTEAF
>10|TRBJ1-1|TRBV6-4
ASPFILTEAF
>11|TRBJ1-2|TRBV12-3/TRBV12-4
ASSTGQFYGYT
>14|TRBJ2-3|TRBV3-1/TRBV3-2
ASSQLAGGQSDTQY
>14|TRBJ1-2|TRBV2
ASSEWLDTAYYGYT
>12|TRBJ1-5|TRBV19
ASSIPGGGQPQH
>14|TRBJ1-6|TRBV7-2
ASSSGTGRYNSPLH
>11|TRBJ1-2|TRBV6-5
ASSRDSNYGYT
>14|TRBJ2-3|TRBV6-6
ASSQLAGGSGDTQY
>13|TRBJ2-1|TRBV5-1
ASSLSLAAYNEQF
>15|TRBJ1-5|TRBV7-8
ASSSEAGGRKNQPQH
>12|TRBJ2-7|TRBV19
ASSIIQASGEQY
>11|TRBJ1-2|TRBV27
ASSLIRGASYT
>12|TRBJ1-2|TRBV5-1
ASSQGGSDYGYT
>12|TRBJ2-5|TRBV14
ASSQGARSETQY